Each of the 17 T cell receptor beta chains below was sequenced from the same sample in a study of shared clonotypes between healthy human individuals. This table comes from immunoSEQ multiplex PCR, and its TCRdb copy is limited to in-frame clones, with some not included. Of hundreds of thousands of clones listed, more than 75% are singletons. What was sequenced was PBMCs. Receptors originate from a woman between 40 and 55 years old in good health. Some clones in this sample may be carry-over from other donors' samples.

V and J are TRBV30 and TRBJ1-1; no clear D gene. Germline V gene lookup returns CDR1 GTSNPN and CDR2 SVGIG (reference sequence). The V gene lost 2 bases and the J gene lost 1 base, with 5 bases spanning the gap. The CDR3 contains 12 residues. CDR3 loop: CAWSHPNTEAFF. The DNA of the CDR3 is TGTGCCTGGAGTCACCCGAACACTGAAGCTTTCTTT.

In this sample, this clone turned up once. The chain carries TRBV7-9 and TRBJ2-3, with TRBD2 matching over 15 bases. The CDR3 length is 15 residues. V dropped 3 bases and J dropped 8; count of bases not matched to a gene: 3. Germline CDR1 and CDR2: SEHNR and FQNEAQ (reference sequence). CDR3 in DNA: TGTGCCAGCAGCTTTACGGGACTAGCGGGAGGTACGCAGTATTTT. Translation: CASSFTGLAGGTQYF.

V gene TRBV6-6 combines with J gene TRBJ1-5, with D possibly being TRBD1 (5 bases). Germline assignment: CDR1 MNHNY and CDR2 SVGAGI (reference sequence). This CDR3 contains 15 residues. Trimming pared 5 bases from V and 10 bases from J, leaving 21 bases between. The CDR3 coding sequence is TGTGCCAGCAGTACCCGAGCCGGGGGATCAAGCCCCCAGCATTTT. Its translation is CASSTRAGGSSPQHF.

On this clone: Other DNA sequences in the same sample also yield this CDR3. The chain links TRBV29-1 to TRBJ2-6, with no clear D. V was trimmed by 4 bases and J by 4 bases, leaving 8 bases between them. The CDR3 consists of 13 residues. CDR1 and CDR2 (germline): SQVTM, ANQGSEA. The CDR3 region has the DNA TGCAGCGTTGCCTCATCCGGGGCCAACGTCCTGACTTTC. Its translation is CSVASSGANVLTF.

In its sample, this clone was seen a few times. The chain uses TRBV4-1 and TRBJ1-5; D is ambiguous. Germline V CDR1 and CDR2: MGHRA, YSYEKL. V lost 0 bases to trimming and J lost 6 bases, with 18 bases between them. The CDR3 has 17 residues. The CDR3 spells CASSQDVSTALGQPQHF. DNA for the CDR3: TGCGCCAGCAGCCAAGATGTGAGCACGGCTTTAGGTCAGCCCCAGCATTTT.

CDR3: CASSLLDREAFF. For the CDR3, the DNA is TGTGCCAGCAGTTTGCTGGACAGGGAAGCTTTCTTT. The J gene is TRBJ1-1, the V gene TRBV28, with 7 nucleotides matching TRBD1. CDR1 and CDR2 from the germline V gene are MDHEN and SYDVKM. CDR3 length: 12 residues. V gave up 3 bases and J gave up 8 bases; unmatched junction bases: 3. Using reference TRBV28 and TRBJ1-1 for the parts outside the CDR3, the full variable domain is DVKVTQSSRYLVKRTGEKVFLECVQDMDHENMFWYRQDPGLGLRLIYFSYDVKMKEKGDIPEGYSVSREKKERFSLILESASTNQTSMYLCASSLLDREAFFGQGTRLTVV.

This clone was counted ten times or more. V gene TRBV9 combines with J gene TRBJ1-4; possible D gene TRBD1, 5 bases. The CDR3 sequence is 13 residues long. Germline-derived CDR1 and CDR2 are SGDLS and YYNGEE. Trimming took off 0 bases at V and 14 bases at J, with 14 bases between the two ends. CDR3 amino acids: CASSVEVGGDLFF. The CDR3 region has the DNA TGTGCCAGCAGCGTAGAAGTTGGAGGGGATCTGTTTTTT.

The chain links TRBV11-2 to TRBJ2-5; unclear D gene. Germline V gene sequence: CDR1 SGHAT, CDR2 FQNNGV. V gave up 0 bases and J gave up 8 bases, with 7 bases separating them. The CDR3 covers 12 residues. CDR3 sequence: CASSLDIVTQYF. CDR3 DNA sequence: TGTGCCAGCAGCTTAGATATAGTAACCCAGTACTTC.

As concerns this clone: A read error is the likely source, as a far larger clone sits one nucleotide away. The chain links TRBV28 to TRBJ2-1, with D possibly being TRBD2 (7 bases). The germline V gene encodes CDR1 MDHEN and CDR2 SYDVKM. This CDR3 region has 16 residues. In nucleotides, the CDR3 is TGTACCAGCAGTTCCCTCGGGGAGGGGGAGTACAATGAGCAGTTCTTC. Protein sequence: CTSSSLGEGEYNEQFF.

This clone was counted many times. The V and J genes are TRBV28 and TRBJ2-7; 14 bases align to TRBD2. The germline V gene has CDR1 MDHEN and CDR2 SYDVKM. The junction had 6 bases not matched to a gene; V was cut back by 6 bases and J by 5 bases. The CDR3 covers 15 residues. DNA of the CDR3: TGTGCCAGCAGATTGGGACTAGCGGGAGTAAACGAGCAGTACTTC. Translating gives CASRLGLAGVNEQYF.

The CDR3: CASSLAVGRGTEAFF. CDR3 bases: TGTGCCAGCAGCTTAGCGGTCGGAAGGGGCACTGAAGCTTTCTTT. J is TRBJ1-1 and V is TRBV7-9, with D possibly TRBD1 on 5 matching bases. Germline CDR1 and CDR2: SEHNR and FQNEAQ (reference sequence). The CDR3 is made up of 15 amino acids. The V gene lost 0 bases and the J gene lost 4 bases, with 12 bases spanning the gap. The whole variable domain, remainder taken from reference TRBV7-9 and TRBJ1-1, is DTGVSQNPRHKITKRGQNVTFRCDPISEHNRLYWYRQTLGQGPEFLTYFQNEAQLEKSRLLSDRFSAERPKGSFSTLEIQRTEQGDSAMYLCASSLAVGRGTEAFFGQGTRLTVV.

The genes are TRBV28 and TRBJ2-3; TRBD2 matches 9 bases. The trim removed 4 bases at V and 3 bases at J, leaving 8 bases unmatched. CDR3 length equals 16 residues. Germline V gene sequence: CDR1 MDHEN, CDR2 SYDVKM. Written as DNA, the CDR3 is TGTGCCAGCAGTTCCCCCTTTGCGGGAGGGACAGATACGCAGTATTTT. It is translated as CASSSPFAGGTDTQYF.

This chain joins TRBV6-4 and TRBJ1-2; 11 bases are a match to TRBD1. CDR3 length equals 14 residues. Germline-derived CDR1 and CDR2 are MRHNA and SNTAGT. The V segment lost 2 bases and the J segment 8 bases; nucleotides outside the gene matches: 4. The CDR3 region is CASSDGQGARGYTF. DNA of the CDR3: TGTGCCAGCAGTGACGGACAGGGGGCGCGGGGCTACACCTTC.

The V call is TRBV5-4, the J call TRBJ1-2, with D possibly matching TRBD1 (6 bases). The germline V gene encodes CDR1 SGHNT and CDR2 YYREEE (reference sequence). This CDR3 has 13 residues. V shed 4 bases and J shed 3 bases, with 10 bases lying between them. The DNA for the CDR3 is TGTGCCAGCAGCCCAGGGGCCGACTATGGCTACACCTTC. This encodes CASSPGADYGYTF.

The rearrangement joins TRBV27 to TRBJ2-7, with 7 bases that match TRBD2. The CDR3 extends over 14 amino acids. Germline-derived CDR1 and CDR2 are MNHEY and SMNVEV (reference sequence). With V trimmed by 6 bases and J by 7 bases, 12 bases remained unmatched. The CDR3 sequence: CASRQSGTGEEQYF. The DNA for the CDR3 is TGTGCCAGCAGACAAAGCGGGACTGGGGAGGAGCAGTACTTC.

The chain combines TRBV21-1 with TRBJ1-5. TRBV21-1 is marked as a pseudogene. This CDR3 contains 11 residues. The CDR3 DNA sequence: TGTGCCAGCAGCAAAAATCAGCCCCAGCATTTT. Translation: CASSKNQPQHF.

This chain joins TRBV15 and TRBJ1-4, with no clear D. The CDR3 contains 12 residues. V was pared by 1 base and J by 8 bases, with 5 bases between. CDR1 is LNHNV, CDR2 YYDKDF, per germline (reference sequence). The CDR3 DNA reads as TGTGCCACCAGCAGAGGGCACGAAAAACTGTTTTTT. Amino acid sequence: CATSRGHEKLFF.